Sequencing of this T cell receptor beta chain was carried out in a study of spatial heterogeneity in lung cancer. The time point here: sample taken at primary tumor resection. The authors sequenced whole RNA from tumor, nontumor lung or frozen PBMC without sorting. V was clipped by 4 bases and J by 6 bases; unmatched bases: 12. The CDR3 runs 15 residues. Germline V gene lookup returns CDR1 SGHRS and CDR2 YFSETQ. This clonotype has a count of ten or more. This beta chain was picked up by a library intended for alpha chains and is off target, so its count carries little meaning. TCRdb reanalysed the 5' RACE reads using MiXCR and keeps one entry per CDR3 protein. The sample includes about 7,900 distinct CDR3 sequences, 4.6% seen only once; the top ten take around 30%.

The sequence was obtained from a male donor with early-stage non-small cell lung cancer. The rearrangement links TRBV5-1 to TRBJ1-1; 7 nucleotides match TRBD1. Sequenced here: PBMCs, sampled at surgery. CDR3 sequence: CASSPVTSGTAEAFF. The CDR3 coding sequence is TGCGCCAGCAGCCCAGTCACGTCCGGGACAGCTGAAGCTTTCTTT.